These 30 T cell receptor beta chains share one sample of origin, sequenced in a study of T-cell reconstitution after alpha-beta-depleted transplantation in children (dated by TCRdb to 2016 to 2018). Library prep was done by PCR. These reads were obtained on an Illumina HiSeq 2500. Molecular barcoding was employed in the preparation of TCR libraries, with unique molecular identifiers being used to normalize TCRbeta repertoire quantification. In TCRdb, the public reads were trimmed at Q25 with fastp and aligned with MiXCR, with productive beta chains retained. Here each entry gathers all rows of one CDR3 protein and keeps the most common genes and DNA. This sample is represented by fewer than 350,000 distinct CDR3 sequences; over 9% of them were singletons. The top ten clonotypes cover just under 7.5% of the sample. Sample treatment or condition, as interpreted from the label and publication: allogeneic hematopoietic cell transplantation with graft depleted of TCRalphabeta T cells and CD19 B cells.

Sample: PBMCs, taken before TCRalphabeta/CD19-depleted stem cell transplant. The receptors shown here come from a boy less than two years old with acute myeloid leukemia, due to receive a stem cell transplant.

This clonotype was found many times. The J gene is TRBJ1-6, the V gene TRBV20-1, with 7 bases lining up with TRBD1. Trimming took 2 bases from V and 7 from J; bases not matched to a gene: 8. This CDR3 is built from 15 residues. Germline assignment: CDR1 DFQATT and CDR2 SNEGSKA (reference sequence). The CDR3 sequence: CSARPGTARNSPLHF. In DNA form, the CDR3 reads TGCAGTGCTAGACCCGGGACAGCCAGGAATTCACCCCTCCACTTT.

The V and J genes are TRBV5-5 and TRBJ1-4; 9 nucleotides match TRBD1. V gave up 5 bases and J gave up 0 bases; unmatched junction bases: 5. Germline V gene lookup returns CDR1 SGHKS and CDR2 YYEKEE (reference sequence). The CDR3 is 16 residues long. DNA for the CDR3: TGTGCCAGCAGGGGACAGGGCAGTGCAACTAATGAAAAACTGTTTTTT. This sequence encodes CASRGQGSATNEKLFF.

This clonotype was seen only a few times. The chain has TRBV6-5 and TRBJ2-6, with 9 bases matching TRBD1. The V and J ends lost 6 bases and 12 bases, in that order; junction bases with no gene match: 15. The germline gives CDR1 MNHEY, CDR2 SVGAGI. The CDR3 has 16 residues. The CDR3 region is CASRPPGQGPLIVLTF. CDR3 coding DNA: TGTGCCAGCAGACCTCCGGGACAGGGTCCTCTCATCGTCCTGACTTTC.

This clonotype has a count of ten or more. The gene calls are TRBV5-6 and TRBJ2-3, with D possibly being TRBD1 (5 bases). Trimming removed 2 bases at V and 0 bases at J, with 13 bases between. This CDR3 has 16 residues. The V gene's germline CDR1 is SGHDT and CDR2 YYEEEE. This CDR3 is CASSFGQGSSTDTQYF. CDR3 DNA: TGTGCCAGCAGCTTCGGCCAGGGATCTAGCACAGATACGCAGTATTTT.

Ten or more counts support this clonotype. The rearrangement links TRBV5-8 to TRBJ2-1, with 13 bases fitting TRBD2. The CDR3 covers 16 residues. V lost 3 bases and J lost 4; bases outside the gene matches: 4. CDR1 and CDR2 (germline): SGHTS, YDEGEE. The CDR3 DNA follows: TGTGCCAGCAGCTGGGGACTAGCGGGAAGTTACAATGAGCAGTTCTTC. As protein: CASSWGLAGSYNEQFF.

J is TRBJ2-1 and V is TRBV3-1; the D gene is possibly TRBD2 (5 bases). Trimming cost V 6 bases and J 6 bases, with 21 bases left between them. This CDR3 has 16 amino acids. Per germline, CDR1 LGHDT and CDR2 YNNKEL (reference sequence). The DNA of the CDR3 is TGTGCCAGCAGTCCGGAAACTAGATGGGTGAGCAATGAGCAGTTCTTC. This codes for CASSPETRWVSNEQFF.

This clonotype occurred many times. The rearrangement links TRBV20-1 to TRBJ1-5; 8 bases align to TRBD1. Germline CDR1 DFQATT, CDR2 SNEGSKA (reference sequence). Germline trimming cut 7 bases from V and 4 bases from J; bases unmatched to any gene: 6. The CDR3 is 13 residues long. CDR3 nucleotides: TGCAGTGTAGGCAGGGGGCGAAATCAGCCCCAGCATTTT. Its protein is CSVGRGRNQPQHF.

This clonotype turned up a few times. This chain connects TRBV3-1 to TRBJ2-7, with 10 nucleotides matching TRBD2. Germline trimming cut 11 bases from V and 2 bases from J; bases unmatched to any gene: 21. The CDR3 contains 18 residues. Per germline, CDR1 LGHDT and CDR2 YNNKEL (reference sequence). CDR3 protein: CAFCLTSGGGKGAYEQYF. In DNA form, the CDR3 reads TGTGCCTTCTGTTTAACCAGCGGGGGGGGAAAGGGCGCCTACGAGCAGTACTTC.

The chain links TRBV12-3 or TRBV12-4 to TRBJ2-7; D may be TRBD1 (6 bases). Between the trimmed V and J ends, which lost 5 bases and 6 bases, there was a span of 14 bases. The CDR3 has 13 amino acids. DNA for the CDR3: TGTGCCAGCAGTCCGGTGGGGGCGGGCGAGCAGTACTTC. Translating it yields CASSPVGAGEQYF.

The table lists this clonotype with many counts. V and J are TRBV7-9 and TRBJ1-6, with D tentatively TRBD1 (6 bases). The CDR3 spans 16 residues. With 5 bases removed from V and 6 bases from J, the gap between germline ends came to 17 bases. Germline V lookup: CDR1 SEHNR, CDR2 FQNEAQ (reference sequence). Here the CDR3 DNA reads TGTGCCAGCAGCAAAAACCCGACAGGACCTAATTCACCCCTCCACTTT. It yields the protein CASSKNPTGPNSPLHF.

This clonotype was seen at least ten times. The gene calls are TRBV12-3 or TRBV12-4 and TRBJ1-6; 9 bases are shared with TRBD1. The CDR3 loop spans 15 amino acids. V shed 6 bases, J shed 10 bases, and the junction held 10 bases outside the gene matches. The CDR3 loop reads CASRSSGTGPSPLHF. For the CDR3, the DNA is TGTGCCAGCAGGTCCTCGGGGACAGGGCCATCACCCCTCCACTTT.

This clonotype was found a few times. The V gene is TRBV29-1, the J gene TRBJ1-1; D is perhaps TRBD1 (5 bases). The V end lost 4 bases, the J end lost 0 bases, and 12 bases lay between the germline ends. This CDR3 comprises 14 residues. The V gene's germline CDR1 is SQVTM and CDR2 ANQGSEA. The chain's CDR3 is CSVGGGPMNTEAFF. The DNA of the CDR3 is TGCAGCGTTGGGGGGGGACCCATGAACACTGAAGCTTTCTTT.

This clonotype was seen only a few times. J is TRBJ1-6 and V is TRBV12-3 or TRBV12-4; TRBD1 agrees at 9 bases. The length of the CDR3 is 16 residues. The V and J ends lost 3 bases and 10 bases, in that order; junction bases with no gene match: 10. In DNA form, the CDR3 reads TGTGCCAGCAGTTTTCACGGGACAGGGTCTGGGTCACCCCTCCACTTT. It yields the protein CASSFHGTGSGSPLHF.

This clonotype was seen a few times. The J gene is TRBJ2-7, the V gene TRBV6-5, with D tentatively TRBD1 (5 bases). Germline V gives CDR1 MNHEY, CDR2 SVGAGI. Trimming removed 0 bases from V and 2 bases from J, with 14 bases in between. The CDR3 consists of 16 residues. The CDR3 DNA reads TGTGCCAGCAGTTACTCGCCCAGGGCGCTTACCTACGAGCAGTACTTC. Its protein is CASSYSPRALTYEQYF.

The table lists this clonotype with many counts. The CDR3 loop reads CASSEGPDRASGNEQFF. CDR3 coding DNA: TGTGCCAGCAGTGAAGGCCCCGATCGGGCGAGCGGCAATGAGCAGTTCTTC. J is TRBJ2-1 and V is TRBV2; the D gene is possibly TRBD2 (5 bases). V shed 1 base and J shed 6 bases, with 19 bases lying between them. Per the germline V gene, CDR1 is SNHLY and CDR2 is FYNNEI. The CDR3 sequence is 17 residues long.

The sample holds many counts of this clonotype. CDR3 DNA: TGCGCCAGCAAGGGATACGCCGGGGAGCTGTTTTTT. Translated, it gives CASKGYAGELFF. This chain uses TRBV4-3 with TRBJ2-2; D is uncertain. The CDR3 runs to 12 residues. The germline gives CDR1 LGHNA, CDR2 YSLEER. Trimming took off 7 bases at V and 6 bases at J, with 9 bases between the two ends.

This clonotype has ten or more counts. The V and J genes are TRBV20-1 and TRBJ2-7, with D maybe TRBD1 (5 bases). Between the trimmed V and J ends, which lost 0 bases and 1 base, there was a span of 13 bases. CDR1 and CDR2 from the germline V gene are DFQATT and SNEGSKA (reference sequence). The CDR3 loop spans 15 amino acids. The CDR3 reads CSARDKEGVSYEQYF. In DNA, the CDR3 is TGCAGTGCTAGAGATAAGGAAGGGGTATCCTACGAGCAGTACTTC.

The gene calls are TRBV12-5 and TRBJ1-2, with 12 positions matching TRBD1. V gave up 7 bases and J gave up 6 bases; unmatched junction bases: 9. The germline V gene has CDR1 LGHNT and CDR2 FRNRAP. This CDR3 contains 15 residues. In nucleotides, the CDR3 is TGTGCTAGTGCCCCGGTGGGGACAGGGGGCGATGGCTACACCTTC. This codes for CASAPVGTGGDGYTF.

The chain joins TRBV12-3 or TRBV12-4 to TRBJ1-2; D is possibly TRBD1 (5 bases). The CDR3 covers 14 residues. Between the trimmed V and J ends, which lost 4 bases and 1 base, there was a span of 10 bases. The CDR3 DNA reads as TGTGCCAGCAGTTCCCCGGGGCTTAACTATGGCTACACCTTC. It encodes CASSSPGLNYGYTF.

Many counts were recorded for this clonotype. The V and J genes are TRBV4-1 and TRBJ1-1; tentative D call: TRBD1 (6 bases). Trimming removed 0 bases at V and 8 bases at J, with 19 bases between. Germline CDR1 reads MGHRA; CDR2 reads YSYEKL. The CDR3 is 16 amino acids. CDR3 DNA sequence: TGCGCCAGCAGCCAAGACCGGGGACACCTTATCTTCGAAGCTTTCTTT. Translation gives CASSQDRGHLIFEAFF.

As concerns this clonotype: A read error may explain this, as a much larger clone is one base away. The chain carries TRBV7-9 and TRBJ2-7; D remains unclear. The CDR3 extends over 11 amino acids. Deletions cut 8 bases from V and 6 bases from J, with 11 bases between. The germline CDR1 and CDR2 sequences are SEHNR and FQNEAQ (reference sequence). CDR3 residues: CASGHRAEQYF. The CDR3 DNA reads TGTGCCAGCGGCCATCGGGCCGAGCAGTACTTC.

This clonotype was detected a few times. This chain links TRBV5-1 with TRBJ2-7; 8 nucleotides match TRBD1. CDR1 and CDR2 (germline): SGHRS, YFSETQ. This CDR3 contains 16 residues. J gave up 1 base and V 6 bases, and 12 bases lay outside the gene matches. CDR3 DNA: TGCGCCAGCAAGGGTCGAGGGACAGGTAGTTCCTACGAGCAGTACTTC. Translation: CASKGRGTGSSYEQYF.

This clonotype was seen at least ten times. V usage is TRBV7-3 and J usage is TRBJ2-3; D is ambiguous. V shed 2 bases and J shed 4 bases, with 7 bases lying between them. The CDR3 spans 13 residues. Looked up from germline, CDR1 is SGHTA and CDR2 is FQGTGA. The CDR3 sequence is CASSLYAADTQYF. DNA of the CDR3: TGTGCCAGCAGCTTATATGCGGCAGATACGCAGTATTTT.

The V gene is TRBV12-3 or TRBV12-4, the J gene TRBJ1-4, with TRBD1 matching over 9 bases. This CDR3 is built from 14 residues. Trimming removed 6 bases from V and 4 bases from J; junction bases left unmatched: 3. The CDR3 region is CASRQDRGNEKLFF. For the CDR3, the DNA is TGTGCCAGCAGACAGGACAGGGGTAATGAAAAACTGTTTTTT.

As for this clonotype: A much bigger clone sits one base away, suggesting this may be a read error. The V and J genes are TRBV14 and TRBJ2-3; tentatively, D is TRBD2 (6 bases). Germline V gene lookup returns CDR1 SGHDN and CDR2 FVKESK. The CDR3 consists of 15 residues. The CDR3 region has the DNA TGTGCCAGCAGCTTTCTGGCGGGATCCACAGTTACGCAGTATTTT. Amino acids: CASSFLAGSTVTQYF.

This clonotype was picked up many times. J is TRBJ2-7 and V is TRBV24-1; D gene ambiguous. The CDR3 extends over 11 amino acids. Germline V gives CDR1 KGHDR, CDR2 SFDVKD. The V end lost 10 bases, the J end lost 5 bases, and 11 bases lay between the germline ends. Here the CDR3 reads CATGSSNEQYF. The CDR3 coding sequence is TGTGCCACAGGAAGCAGCAACGAGCAGTACTTC.

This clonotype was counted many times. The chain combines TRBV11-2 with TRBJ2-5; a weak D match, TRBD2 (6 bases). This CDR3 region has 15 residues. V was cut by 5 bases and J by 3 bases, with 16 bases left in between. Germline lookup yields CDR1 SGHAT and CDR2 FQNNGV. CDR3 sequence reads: CASSGSGHYKETQYF. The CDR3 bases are TGTGCCAGCAGCGGTAGCGGCCACTACAAAGAGACCCAGTACTTC.

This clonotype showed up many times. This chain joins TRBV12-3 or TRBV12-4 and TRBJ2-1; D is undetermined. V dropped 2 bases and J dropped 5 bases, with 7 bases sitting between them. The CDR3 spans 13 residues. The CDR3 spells CASSLFADNEQFF. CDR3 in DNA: TGTGCCAGCAGTTTATTTGCCGACAATGAGCAGTTCTTC.

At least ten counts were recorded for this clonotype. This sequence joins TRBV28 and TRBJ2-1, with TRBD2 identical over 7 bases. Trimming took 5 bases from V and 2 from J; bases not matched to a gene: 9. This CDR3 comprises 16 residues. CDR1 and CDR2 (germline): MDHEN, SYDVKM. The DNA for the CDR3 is TGTGCCAGCAGTCGGATTGGGGGGGAAACCTACAATGAGCAGTTCTTC. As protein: CASSRIGGETYNEQFF.

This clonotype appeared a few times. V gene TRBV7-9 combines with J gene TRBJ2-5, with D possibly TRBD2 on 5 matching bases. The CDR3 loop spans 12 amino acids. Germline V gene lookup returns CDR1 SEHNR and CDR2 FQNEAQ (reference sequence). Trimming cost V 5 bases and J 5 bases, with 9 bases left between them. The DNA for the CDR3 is TGTGCCAGCAGCCTGAGGGCGGAGACCCAGTACTTC. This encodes CASSLRAETQYF.